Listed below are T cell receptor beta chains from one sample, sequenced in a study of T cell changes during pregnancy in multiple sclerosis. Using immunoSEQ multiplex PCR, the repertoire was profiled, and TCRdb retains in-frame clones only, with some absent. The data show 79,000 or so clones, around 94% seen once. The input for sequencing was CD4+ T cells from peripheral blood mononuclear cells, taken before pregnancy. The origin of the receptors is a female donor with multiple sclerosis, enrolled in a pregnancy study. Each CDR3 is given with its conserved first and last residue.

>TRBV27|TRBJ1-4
CASSSLGGVLGGEKLFF
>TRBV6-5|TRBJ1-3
CASTRSASSGNTIYF
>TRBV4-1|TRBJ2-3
CASSRSGGRADTQYF
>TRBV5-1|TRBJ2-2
CASSLGTGKNRELFF
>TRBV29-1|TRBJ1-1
CSGSHTEAFF
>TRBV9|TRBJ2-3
CASSPRTSGYTDTQYF
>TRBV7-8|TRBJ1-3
CASSSPLAQGIGRNTIYF
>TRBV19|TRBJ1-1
CASSMGQHTEAFF
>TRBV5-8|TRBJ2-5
CASSFGLAGGEETQYF
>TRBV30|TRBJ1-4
CAWRPGQGKLFF
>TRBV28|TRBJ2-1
CASSELADSYNEQFF
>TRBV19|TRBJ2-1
CASSLRGYNEQFF
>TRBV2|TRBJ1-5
CASSGERGRVYQPQHF